Included here is one TCR beta chain sequence, with context. Its antigen is currently unknown. T lymphocytes (CD4+ and CD8+) were sorted from PBMCs. RNA extraction was followed by reverse transcription into cDNA, which acted as the sequencing template. Only in-frame clones appear in the TCRdb table, and some are missing; sequencing was by immunoSEQ multiplex PCR. The sample contains under 250,000 clones, about 56% of which appear only once. This entry comes from a study of CD8+ T cells in alopecia areata. Overall study findings and caveats: Sequencing of scalp samples also includes resident alphabeta T cells from normal skin. Patients shared TCRs less clearly than mice did, possibly owing to HLA. Lesional scalp, notably in alopecia totalis/universalis, had clonality above that of normal scalp.

CDR3 length: 13 amino acids. Germline CDR1 and CDR2: LGHNT and FRNRAP. The V end was cut by 7 bases, the J end by 7 bases, with 11 bases between. Sequences were obtained from CD8+ T cells sorted from blood. The clonotype originates from a human donor in good health. The gene calls are TRBV12-5 and TRBJ1-6; no firm D call. As DNA, the CDR3 is TGTGCTAGTGCCGTATCCTCAAATTCACCCCTCCACTTT. Encoded protein: CASAVSSNSPLHF.